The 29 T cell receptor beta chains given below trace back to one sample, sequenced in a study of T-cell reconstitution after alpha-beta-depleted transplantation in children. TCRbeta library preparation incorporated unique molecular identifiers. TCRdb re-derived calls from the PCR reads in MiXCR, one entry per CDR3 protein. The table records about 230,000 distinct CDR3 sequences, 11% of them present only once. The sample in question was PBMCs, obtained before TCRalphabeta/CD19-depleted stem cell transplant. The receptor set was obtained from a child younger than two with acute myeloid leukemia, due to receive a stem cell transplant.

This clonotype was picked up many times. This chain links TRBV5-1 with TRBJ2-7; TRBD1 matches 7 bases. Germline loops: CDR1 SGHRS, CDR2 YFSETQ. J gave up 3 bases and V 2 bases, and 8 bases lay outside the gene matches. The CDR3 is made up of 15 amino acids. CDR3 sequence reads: CASSLWTGRDYEQYF. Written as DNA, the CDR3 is TGCGCCAGCAGCTTATGGACAGGAAGAGACTACGAGCAGTACTTC.

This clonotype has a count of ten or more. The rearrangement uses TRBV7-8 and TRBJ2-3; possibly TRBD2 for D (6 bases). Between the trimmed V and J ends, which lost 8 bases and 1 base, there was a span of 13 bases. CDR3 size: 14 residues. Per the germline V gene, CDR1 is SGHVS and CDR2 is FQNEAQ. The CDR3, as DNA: TGTGCCAGCGCCACTAGGGAGGGCACAGATACGCAGTATTTT. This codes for CASATREGTDTQYF.

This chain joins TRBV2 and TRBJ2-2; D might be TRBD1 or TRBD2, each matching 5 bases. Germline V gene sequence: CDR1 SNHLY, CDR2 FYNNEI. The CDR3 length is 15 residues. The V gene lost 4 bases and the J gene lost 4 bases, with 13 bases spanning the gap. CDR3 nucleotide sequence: TGTGCCAGCAGTGGGAGGACAAGGGTCACCGGGGAGCTGTTTTTT. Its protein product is CASSGRTRVTGELFF.

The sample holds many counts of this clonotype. CDR3 nucleotides: TGTGCCAGCAGCTTAGGAGCGGCTACATTGATAAAAGAGACCCAGTACTTC. This codes for CASSLGAATLIKETQYF. The gene calls are TRBV7-2 and TRBJ2-5, with a tentative D call TRBD2 (5 bases). The CDR3 contains 17 residues. With 1 base removed from V and 3 bases from J, the gap between germline ends came to 18 bases. In germline, CDR1 is SGHTA, CDR2 FQGNSA.

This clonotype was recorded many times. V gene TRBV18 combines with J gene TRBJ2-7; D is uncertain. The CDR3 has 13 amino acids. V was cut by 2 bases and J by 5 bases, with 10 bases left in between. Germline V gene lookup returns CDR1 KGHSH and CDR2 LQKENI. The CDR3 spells CASSPDKDHEQYF. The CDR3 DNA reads TGTGCCAGCTCACCAGATAAGGACCACGAGCAGTACTTC.

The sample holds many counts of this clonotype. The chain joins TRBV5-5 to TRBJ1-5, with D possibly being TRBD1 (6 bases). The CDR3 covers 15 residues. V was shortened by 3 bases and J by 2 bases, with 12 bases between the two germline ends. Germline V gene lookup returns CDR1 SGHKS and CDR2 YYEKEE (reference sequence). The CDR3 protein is CASSYTGRGNQPQHF. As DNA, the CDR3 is TGTGCCAGCAGCTATACAGGGAGGGGCAATCAGCCCCAGCATTTT.

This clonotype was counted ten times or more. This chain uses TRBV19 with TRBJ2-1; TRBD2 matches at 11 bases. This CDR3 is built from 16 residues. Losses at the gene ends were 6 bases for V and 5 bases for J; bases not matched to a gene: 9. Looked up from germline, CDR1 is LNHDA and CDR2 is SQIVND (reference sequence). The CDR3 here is CASRQTGTSGNNEQFF. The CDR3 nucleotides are TGTGCCAGTAGACAAACCGGGACTAGCGGTAACAATGAGCAGTTCTTC.

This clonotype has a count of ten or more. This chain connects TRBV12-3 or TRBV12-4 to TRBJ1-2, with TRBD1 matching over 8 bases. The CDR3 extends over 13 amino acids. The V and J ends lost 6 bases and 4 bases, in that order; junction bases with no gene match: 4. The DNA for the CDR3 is TGTGCCAGCAGCGGACAGGGACCCTATGGCTACACCTTC. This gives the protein CASSGQGPYGYTF.

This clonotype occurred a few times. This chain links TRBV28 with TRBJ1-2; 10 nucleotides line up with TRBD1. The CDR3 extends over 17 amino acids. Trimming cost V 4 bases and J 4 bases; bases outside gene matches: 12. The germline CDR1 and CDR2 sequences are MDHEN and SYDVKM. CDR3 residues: CASSSPLTGGRPYGYTF. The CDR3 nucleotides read TGTGCCAGCAGTTCCCCCTTGACAGGGGGCCGGCCCTATGGCTACACCTTC.

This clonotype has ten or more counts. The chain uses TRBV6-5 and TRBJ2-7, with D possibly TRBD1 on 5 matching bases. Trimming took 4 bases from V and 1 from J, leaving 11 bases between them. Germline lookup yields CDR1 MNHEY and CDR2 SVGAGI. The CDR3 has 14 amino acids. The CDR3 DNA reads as TGTGCCAGCAGTTCGGACACCGGTTCCTACGAGCAGTACTTC. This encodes CASSSDTGSYEQYF.

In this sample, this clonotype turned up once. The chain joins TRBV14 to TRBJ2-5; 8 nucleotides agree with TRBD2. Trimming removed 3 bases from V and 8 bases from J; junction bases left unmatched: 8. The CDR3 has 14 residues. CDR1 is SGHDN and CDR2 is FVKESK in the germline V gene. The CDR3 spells CASSHRGSGNTQYF. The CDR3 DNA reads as TGTGCCAGCAGCCATCGGGGTAGCGGGAACACCCAGTACTTC.

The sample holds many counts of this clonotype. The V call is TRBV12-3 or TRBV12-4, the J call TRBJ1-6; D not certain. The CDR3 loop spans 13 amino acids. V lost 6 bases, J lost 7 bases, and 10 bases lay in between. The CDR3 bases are TGTGCCAGCAGCACCCTGGGGAATTCACCCCTCCACTTT. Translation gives CASSTLGNSPLHF.

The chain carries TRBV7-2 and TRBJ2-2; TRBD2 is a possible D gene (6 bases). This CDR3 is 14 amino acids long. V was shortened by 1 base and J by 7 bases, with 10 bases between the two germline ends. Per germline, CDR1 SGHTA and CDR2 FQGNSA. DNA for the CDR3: TGTGCCAGCAGCTTAGTCCCGGGAGTCGGGGAGCTGTTTTTT. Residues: CASSLVPGVGELFF.

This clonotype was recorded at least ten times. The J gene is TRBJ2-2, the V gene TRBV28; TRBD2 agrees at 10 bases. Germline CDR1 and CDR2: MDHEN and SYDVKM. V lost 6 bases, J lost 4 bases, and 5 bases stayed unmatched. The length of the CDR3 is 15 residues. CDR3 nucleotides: TGTGCCAGCAGGAGGCTAGCGGGAGTCACCGGGGAGCTGTTTTTT. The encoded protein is CASRRLAGVTGELFF.

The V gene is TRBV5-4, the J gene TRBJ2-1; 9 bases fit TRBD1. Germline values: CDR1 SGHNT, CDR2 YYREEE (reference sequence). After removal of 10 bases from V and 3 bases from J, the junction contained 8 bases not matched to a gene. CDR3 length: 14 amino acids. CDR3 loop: CAQRGDRDYNEQFF. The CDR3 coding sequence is TGTGCCCAGCGTGGGGACAGGGACTACAATGAGCAGTTCTTC. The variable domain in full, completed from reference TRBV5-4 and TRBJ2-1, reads ETGVTQSPTHLIKTRGQQVTLRCSSQSGHNTVSWYQQALGQGPQFIFQYYREEENGRGNFPPRFSGLQFPNYSSELNVNALELDDSALYLCAQRGDRDYNEQFFGPGTRLTVL.

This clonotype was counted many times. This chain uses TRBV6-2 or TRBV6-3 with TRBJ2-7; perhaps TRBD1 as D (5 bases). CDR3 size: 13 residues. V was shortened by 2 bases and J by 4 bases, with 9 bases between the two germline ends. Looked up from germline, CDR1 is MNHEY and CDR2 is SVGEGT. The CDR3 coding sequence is TGTGCCAGCAGTTACCAGGGTTGGTACGAGCAGTACTTC. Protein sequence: CASSYQGWYEQYF.

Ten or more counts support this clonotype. The CDR3 nucleotides are TGTGCCAGCAGTTTAAAGACCGAATACAATGAGCAGTTCTTC. Translation: CASSLKTEYNEQFF. The gene calls are TRBV27 and TRBJ2-1; D gene ambiguous. Trimming pared 2 bases from V and 4 bases from J, leaving 9 bases between. Germline V gene sequence: CDR1 MNHEY, CDR2 SMNVEV (reference sequence). The CDR3 is 14 residues long.

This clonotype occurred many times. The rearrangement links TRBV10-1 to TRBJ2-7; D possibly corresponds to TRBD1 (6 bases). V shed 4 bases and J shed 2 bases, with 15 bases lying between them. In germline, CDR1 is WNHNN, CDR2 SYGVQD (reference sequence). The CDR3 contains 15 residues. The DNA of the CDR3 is TGCGCCAGCAGTGGGGCTGGGGGCGGACCCTACGAGCAGTACTTC. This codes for CASSGAGGGPYEQYF.

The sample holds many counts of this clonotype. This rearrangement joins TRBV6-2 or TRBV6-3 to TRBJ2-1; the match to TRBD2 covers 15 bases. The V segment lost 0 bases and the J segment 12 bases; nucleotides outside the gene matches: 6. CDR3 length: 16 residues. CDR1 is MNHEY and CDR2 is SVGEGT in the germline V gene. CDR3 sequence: CASSYSGLAGGEGQFF. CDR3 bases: TGTGCCAGCAGTTACTCGGGACTAGCGGGAGGAGAGGGGCAGTTCTTC.

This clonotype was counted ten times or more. CDR3 region: CASSFPGLAGEGVLETQYF. The CDR3 coding sequence is TGTGCCAGCAGTTTTCCGGGACTAGCGGGAGAGGGTGTCTTGGAGACCCAGTACTTC. The rearrangement uses TRBV6-2 or TRBV6-3 and TRBJ2-5, with 14 nucleotides matching TRBD2. This CDR3 spans 19 amino acids. Germline loops: CDR1 MNHEY, CDR2 SVGEGT. J was trimmed by 5 bases and V by 4 bases; bases with no gene match: 15.

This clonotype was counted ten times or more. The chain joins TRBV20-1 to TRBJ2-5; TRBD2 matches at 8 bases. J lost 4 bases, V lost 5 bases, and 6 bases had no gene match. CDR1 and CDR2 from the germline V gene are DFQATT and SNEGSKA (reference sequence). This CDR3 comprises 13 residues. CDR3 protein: CSASAGALETQYF. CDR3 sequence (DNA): TGCAGTGCTTCAGCGGGAGCTTTAGAGACCCAGTACTTC.

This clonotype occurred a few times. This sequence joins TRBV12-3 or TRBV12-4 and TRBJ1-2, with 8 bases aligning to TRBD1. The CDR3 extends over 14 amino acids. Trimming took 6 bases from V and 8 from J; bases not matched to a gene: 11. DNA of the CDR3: TGTGCCAGCAGCTTAAGGGGGACAGGCAACGGCTACACCTTC. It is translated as CASSLRGTGNGYTF.

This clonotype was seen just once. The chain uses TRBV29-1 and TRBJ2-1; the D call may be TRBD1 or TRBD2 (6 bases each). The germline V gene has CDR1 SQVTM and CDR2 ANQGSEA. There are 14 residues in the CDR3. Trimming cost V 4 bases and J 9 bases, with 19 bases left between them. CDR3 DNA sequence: TGCAGCGTTGCGCGACTAGGGGGTCGGGGTGAGCAGTTCTTC. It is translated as CSVARLGGRGEQFF.

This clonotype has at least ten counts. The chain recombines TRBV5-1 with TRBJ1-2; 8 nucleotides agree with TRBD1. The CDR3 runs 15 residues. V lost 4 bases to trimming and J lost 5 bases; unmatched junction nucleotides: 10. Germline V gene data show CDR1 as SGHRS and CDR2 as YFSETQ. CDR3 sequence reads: CASSPPQGARYGYTF. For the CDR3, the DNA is TGCGCCAGCAGCCCCCCCCAGGGGGCCAGATATGGCTACACCTTC.

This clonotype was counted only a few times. CDR3 sequence: CASSIARPASPLHF. In nucleotides, the CDR3 is TGTGCCAGTAGTATCGCTCGGCCCGCTTCACCCCTCCACTTT. The chain is built from TRBV19 and TRBJ1-6, with D hard to call. The V gene's germline CDR1 is LNHDA and CDR2 SQIVND (reference sequence). The CDR3 extends over 14 amino acids. With 3 bases removed from V and 9 bases from J, the gap between germline ends came to 12 bases.

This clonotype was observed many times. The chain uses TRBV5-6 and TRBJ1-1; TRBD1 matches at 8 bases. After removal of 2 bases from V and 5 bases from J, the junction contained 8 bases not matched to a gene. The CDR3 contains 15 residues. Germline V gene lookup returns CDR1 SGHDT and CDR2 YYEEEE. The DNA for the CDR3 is TGTGCCAGCAGCTTTCTAGACAGGGGTGGGACTGAAGCTTTCTTT. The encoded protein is CASSFLDRGGTEAFF. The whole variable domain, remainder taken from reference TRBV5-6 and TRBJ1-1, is DAGVTQSPTHLIKTRGQQVTLRCSPKSGHDTVSWYQQALGQGPQFIFQYYEEEERQRGNFPDRFSGHQFPNYSSELNVNALLLGDSALYLCASSFLDRGGTEAFFGQGTRLTVV.

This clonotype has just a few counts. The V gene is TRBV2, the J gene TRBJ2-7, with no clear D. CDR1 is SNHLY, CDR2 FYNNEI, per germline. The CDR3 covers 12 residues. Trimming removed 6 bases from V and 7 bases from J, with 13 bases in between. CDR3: CASRLVGWEQYF. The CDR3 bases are TGTGCCAGCAGATTGGTTGGGTGGGAGCAGTACTTC.

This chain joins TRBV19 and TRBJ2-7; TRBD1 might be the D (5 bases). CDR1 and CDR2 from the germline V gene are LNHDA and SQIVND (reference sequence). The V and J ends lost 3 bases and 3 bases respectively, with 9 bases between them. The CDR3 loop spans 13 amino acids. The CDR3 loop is CASSMGRYYEQYF. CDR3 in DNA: TGTGCCAGTAGTATGGGGCGTTACTACGAGCAGTACTTC.

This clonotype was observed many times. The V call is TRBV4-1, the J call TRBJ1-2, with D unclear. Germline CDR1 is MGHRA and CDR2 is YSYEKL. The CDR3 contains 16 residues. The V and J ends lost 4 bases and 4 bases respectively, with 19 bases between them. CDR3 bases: TGCGCCAGCAGCCCGTTTGTTCCGGCAGACTCCTATGGCTACACCTTC. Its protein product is CASSPFVPADSYGYTF.